This TCR beta chain was obtained from a study of low-dose radiotherapy and immunotherapy resistance in tumors. Study details: Each fraction for Cohort 1 was 0.5 Gy, given every 2 weeks, and the total came to 6.5 Gy. A total of 13 Gy over 26 weeks was given to Cohort 2 as 1 Gy per fraction every two weeks.

The time point: before trial treatment. In the RACIN dose-escalation trial, donors got nivolumab plus ipilimumab with aspirin, cyclophosphamide and radiotherapy. TRAV and TRBV primers primed cDNA for both TCRalpha and TCRbeta. For amplifying TCRs, the PCR ran for approximately 18 cycles with Phusion, which was used together with a constant-region primer and the adapter on the V primers. TCRdb redid the calling of the reads with MiXCR, one entry per CDR3 protein. The sample lists around 64,000 distinct CDR3 sequences, approximately 25% occurring once. V gave up 5 bases and J gave up 6 bases; unmatched junction bases: 5. Germline V gene lookup returns CDR1 SEHNR and CDR2 FQNEAQ (reference sequence). CDR3 length: 14 residues.

The V call is TRBV7-9, the J call TRBJ2-7; 12 nucleotides align to TRBD2. The clonotype originates from a male donor with rectosigmoid adenocarcinoma. Source: PBMCs, taken before treatment. CDR3 in amino acids: CASSALAGGLEQYF. The CDR3 nucleotides are TGTGCCAGCAGCGCACTAGCGGGAGGACTCGAGCAGTACTTC.